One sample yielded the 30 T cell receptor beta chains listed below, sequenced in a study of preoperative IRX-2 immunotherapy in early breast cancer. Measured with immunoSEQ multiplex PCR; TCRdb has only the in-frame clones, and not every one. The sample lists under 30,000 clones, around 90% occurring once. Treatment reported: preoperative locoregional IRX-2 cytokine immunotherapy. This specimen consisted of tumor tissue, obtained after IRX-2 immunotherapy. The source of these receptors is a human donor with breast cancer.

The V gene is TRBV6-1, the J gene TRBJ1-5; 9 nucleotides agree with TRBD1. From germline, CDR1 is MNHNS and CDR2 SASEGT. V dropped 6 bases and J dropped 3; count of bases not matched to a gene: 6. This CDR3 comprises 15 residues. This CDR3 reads CASSRDRDSNQPQHF. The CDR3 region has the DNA TGTGCCAGCAGCCGGGACAGGGACTCCAATCAGCCCCAGCATTTT.

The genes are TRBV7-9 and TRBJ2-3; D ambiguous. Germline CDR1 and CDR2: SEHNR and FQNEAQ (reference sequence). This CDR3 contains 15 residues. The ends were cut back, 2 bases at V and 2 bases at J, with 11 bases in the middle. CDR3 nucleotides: TGTGCCAGCAGCTTAACCGGGCCTACCACAGATACGCAGTATTTT. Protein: CASSLTGPTTDTQYF.

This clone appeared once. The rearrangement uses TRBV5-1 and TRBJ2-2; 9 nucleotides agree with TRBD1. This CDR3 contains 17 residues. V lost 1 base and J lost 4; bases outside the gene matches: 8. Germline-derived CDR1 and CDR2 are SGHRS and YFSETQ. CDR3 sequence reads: CASSLTYGTGSTGELFF. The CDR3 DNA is TGCGCCAGCAGCTTGACTTATGGGACAGGGAGCACCGGGGAGCTGTTTTTT.

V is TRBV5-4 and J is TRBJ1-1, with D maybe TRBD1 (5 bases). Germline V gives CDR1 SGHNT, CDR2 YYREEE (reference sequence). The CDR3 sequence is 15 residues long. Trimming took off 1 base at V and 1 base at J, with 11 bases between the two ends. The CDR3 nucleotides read TGTGCCAGCAGCTTGCCCGGGGGGGAGAACACTGAAGCTTTCTTT. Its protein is CASSLPGGENTEAFF.

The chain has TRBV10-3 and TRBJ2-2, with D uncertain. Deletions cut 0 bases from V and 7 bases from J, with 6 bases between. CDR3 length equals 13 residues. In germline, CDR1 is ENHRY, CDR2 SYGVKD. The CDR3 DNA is TGTGCCATCAGTGAGTCGACCAACGGGGAGCTGTTTTTT. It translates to CAISESTNGELFF.

The CDR3 sequence is CASNPGQGLMVGYTF. In nucleotides, the CDR3 is TGTGCCAGCAACCCGGGACAGGGCCTAATGGTTGGCTACACCTTC. This chain connects TRBV6-1 to TRBJ1-2; the match to TRBD1 covers 9 bases. CDR3 size: 15 residues. From germline, CDR1 is MNHNS and CDR2 SASEGT. Losses at the gene ends were 7 bases for V and 7 bases for J; bases not matched to a gene: 13.

DNA of the CDR3: TGCGCCAGCAGCTCAACCGGGACTCACCACACAGATACGCAGTATTTT. Its translation: CASSSTGTHHTDTQYF. The chain joins TRBV5-1 to TRBJ2-3; D is perhaps TRBD2 (6 bases). V gave up 3 bases and J gave up 2 bases, with 16 bases separating them. The CDR3 extends over 16 amino acids. Germline loops: CDR1 SGHRS, CDR2 YFSETQ.

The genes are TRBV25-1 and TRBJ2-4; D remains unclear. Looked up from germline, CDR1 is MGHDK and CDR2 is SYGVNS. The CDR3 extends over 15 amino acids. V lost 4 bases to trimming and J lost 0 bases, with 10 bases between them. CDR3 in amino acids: CASSGGFGAKNIQYF. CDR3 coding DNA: TGTGCCAGCAGTGGCGGTTTTGGAGCCAAAAACATTCAGTACTTC.

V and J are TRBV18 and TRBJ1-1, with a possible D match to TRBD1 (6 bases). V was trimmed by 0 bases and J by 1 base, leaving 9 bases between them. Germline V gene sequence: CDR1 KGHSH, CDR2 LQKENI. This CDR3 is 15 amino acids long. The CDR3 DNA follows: TGTGCCAGCTCACCACCAGGGACAAAGAACACTGAAGCTTTCTTT. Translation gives CASSPPGTKNTEAFF.

DNA for the CDR3: TGTGCCAGTAGACAAGGGGGCCTCCCTGAAAAACTGTTTTTT. Amino acid sequence: CASRQGGLPEKLFF. The rearrangement joins TRBV27 to TRBJ1-4; 7 nucleotides match TRBD1. Germline V lookup: CDR1 MNHEY, CDR2 SMNVEV (reference sequence). V lost 9 bases, J lost 7 bases, and 11 bases stayed unmatched. This CDR3 is built from 14 residues.

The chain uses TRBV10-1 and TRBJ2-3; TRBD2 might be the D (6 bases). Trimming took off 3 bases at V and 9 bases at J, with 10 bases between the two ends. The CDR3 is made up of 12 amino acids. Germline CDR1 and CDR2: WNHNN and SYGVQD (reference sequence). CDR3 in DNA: TGCGCCAGCAGTGAAGGAGGGAGGACGCAGTATTTT. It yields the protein CASSEGGRTQYF.

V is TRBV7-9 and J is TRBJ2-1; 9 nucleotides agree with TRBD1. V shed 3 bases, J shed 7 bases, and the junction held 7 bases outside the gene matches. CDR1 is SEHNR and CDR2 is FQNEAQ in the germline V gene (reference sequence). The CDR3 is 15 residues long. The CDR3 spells CASSFTGTGKNEQFF. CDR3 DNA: TGTGCCAGCAGCTTTACCGGGACAGGGAAGAATGAGCAGTTCTTC.

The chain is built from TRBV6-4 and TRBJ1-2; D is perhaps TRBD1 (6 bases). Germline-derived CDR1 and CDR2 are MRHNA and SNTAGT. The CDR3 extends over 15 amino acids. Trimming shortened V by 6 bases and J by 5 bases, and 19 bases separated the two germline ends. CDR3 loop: CASSLSIGTNYGYTF. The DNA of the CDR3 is TGTGCCAGCAGCCTTTCCATTGGGACAAATTATGGCTACACCTTC.

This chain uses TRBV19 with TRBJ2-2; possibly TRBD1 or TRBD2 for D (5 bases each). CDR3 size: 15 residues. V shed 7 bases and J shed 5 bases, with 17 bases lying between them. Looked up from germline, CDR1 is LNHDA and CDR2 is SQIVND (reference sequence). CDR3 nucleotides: TGTGCCAGTACCCCCCTGAGGGCAGGGACCGGGGAGCTGTTTTTT. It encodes CASTPLRAGTGELFF. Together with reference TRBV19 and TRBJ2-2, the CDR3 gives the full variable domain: DGGITQSPKYLFRKEGQNVTLSCEQNLNHDAMYWYRQDPGQGLRLIYYSQIVNDFQKGDIAEGYSVSREKKESFPLTVTSAQKNPTAFYLCASTPLRAGTGELFFGEGSRLTVL.

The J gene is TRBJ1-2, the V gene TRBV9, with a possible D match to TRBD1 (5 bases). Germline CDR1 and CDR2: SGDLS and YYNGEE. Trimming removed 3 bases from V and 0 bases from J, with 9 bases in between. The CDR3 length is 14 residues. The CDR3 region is CASSEGPANYGYTF. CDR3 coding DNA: TGTGCCAGCAGCGAGGGGCCAGCTAACTATGGCTACACCTTC. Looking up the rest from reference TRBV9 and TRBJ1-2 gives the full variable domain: DSGVTQTPKHLITATGQRVTLRCSPRSGDLSVYWYQQSLDQGLQFLIQYYNGEERAKGNILERFSAQQFPDLHSELNLSSLELGDSALYFCASSEGPANYGYTFGSGTRLTVV.

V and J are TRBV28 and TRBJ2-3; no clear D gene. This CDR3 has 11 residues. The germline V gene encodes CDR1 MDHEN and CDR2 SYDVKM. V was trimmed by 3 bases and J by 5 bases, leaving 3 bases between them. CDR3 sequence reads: CASSFGDTQYF. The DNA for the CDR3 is TGTGCCAGCAGTTTTGGAGATACGCAGTATTTT.

In nucleotides, the CDR3 is TGTGCCAGTAGTATAACAGGGGCCGGGGAGCTGTTTTTT. Translated: CASSITGAGELFF. This sequence joins TRBV19 and TRBJ2-2, with 7 nucleotides matching TRBD1. CDR3 length equals 13 residues. Germline CDR1 reads LNHDA; CDR2 reads SQIVND (reference sequence). J gave up 6 bases and V 2 bases, and 0 bases lay outside the gene matches.

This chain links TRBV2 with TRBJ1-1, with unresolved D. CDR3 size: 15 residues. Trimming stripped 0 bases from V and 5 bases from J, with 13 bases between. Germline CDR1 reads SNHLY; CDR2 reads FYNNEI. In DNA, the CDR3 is TGTGCCAGCAGTGAAGCCAGCGGGTTCGGAACTGAAGCTTTCTTT. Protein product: CASSEASGFGTEAFF. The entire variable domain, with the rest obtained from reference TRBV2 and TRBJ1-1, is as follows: EPEVTQTPSHQVTQMGQEVILRCVPISNHLYFYWYRQILGQKVEFLVSFYNNEISEKSEIFDDQFSVERPDGSNFTLKIRSTKLEDSAMYFCASSEASGFGTEAFFGQGTRLTVV.

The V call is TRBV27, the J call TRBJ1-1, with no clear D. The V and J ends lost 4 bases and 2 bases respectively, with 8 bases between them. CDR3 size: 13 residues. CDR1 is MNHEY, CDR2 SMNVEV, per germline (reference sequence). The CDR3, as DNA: TGTGCCAGCAGTTCAGGATTTAACACTGAAGCTTTCTTT. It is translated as CASSSGFNTEAFF.

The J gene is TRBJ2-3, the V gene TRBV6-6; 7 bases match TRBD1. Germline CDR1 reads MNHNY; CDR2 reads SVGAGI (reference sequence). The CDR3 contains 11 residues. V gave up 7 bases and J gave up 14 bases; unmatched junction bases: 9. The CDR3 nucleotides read TGTGCCAGCAAAGAGGGGGCCTTGTTGTATTTT. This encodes CASKEGALLYF.

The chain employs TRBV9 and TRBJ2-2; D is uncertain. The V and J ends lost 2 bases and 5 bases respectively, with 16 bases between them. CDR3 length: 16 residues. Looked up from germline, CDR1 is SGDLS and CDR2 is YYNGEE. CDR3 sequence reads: CASSVYGNWETGELFF. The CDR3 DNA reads TGTGCCAGCAGCGTCTACGGAAATTGGGAAACCGGGGAGCTGTTTTTT. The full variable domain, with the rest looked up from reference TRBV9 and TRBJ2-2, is DSGVTQTPKHLITATGQRVTLRCSPRSGDLSVYWYQQSLDQGLQFLIQYYNGEERAKGNILERFSAQQFPDLHSELNLSSLELGDSALYFCASSVYGNWETGELFFGEGSRLTVL.

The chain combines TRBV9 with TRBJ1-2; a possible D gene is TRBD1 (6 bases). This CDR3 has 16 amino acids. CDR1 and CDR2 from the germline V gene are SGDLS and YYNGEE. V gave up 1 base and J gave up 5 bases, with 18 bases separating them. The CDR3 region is CASSVSGAPLTYGYTF. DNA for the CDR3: TGTGCCAGCAGCGTATCAGGGGCTCCACTCACATATGGCTACACCTTC. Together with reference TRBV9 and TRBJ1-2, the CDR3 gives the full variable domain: DSGVTQTPKHLITATGQRVTLRCSPRSGDLSVYWYQQSLDQGLQFLIQYYNGEERAKGNILERFSAQQFPDLHSELNLSSLELGDSALYFCASSVSGAPLTYGYTFGSGTRLTVV.

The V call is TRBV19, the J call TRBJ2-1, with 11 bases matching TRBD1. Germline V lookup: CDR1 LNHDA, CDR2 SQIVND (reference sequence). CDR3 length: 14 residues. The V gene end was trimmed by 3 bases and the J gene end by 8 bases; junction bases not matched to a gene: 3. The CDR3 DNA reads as TGTGCCAGTAGTATCGGACAGGGGGCTTATGAGCAGTTCTTC. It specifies CASSIGQGAYEQFF.

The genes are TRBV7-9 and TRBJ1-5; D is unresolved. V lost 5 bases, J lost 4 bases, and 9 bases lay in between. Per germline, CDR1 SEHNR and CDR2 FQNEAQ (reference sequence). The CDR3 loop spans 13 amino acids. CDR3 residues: CASSKEGNQPQHF. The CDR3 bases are TGTGCCAGCAGCAAAGAGGGTAATCAGCCCCAGCATTTT.

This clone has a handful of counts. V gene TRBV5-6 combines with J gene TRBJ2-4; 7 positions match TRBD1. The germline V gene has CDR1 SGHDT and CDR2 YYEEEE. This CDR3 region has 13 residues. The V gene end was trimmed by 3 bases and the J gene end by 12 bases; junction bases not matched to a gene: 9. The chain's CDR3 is CASSYSGGFDQYF. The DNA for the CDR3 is TGTGCCAGCAGCTACTCAGGGGGATTTGATCAGTACTTC.

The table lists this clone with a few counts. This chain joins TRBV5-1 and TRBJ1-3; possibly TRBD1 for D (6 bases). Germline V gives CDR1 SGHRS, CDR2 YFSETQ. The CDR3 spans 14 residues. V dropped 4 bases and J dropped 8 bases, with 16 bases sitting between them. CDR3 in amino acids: CASSTGTRGDTIYF. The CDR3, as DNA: TGCGCCAGCAGCACCGGGACAAGGGGAGACACCATATATTTT.

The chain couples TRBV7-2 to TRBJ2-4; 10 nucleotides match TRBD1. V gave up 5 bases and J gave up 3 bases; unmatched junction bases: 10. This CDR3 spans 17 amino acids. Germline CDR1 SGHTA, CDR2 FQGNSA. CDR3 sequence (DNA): TGTGCCAGCAGCGGAGCCCCGGGACAGGGGATCAAAAACATTCAGTACTTC. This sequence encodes CASSGAPGQGIKNIQYF.

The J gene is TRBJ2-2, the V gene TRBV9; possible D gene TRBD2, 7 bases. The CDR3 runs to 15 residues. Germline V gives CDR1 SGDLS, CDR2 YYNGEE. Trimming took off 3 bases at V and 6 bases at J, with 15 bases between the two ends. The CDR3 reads CASSGGGQRPGELFF. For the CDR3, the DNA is TGTGCCAGCAGCGGGGGGGGGCAGCGGCCCGGGGAGCTGTTTTTT.

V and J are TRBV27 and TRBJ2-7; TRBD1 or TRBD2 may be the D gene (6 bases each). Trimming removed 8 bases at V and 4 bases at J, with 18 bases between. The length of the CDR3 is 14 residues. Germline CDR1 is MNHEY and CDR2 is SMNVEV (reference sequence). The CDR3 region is CASSRGAQGYEQYF. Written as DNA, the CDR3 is TGTGCCAGCTCTAGGGGGGCCCAAGGATACGAGCAGTACTTC.

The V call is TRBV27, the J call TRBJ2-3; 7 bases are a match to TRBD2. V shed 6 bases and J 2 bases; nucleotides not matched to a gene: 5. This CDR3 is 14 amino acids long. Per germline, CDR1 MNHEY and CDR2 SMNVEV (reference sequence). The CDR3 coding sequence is TGTGCCAGCAGACCAGCGGGGAACACAGATACGCAGTATTTT. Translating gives CASRPAGNTDTQYF.